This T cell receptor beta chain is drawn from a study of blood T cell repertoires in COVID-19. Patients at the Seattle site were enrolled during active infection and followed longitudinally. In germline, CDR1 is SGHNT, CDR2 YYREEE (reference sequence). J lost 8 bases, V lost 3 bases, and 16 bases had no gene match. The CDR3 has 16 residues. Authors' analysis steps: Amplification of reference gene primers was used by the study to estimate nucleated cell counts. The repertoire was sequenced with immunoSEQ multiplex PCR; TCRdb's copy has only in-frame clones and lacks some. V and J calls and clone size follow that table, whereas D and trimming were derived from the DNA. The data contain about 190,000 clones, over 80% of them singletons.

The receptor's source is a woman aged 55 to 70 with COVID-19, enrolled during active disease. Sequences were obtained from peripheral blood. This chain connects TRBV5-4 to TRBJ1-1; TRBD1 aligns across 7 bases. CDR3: CASSSGTDLKAREAFF. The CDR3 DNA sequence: TGTGCCAGCAGCTCGGGGACAGACCTAAAAGCGCGGGAAGCTTTCTTT.